This T cell receptor (beta chain) was identified during a study of CD4 T cells in relation to SARS-CoV-2 and coronaviruses. About the research overall: No peptide or an HIV-1 Nef peptide pool served as negative control. Crossreactive spike epitopes shared across donors were mapped to their HLA restriction.

The ends were cut back, 5 bases at V and 8 bases at J, with 13 bases in the middle. Germline V lookup: CDR1 MNHNY, CDR2 SVGAGI (reference sequence). The CDR3 length is 14 residues. This clone was observed a single time. Its antigen is still unknown. The repertoire was sequenced with immunoSEQ multiplex PCR; TCRdb's copy has only in-frame clones and lacks some. Here the sample spans about 23,000 clones, about four fifths being singletons. Unexposed donor CD4+ T cells date from about 2011-2018, before the COVID-19 pandemic. The cells were cultured for 10 days before CD4+ T cells were isolated. Cells permitting, SARS-CoV-2 S/N and four cold-coronavirus spikes were tested on unexposed-donor CD4+ T cells. Findings of the study overall: The cross-reactivity analysis covered only spike protein, not other viral proteins.

This TCR came from a human donor in good health. Material for sequencing was CD4+ T cells from PBMCs, cultured in vitro. The chain joins TRBV6-6 to TRBJ1-6; possible D gene TRBD1, 5 bases. The CDR3 coding sequence is TGTGCCAGCAGTGGTGGGACGTCCTATTCACCCCTCCACTTT. This sequence encodes CASSGGTSYSPLHF.